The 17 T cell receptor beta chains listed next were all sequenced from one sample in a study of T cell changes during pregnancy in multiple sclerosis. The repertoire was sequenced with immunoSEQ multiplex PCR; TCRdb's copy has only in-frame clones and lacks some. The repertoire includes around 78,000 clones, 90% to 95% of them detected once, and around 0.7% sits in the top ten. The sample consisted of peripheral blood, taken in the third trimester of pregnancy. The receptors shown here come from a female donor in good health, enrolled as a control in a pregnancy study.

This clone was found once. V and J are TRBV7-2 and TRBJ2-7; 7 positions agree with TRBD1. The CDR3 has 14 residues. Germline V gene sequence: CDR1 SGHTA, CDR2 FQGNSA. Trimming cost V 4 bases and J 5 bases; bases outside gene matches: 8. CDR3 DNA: TGTGCCAGCAGCTCGCGGACAGGAAGAAACGAGCAGTACTTC. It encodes CASSSRTGRNEQYF. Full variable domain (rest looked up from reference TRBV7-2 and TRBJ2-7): GAGVSQSPSNKVTEKGKDVELRCDPISGHTALYWYRQSLGQGLEFLIYFQGNSAPDKSGLPSDRFSAERTGGSVSTLTIQRTQQEDSAVYLCASSSRTGRNEQYFGPGTRLTVT.

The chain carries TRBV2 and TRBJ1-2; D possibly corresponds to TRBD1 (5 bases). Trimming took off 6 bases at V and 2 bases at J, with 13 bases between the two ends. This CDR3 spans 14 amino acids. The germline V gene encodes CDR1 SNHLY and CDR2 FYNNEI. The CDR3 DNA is TGTGCCAGCAGGATTGGACAAGCAAACTATGGCTACACCTTC. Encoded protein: CASRIGQANYGYTF.

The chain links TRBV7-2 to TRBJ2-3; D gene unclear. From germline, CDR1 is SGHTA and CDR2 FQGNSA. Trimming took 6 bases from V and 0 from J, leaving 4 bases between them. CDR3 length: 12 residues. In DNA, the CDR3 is TGTGCCAGCAGACGGAGCACAGATACGCAGTATTTT. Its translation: CASRRSTDTQYF.

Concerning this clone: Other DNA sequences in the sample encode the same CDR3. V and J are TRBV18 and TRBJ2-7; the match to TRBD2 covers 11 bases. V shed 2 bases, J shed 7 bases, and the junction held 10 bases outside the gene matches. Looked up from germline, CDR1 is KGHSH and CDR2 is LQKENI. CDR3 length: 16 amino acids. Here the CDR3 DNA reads TGTGCCAGCTCACCAGGCCTAGCGGGAGGAGTGGGAGAGCAGTACTTC. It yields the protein CASSPGLAGGVGEQYF.

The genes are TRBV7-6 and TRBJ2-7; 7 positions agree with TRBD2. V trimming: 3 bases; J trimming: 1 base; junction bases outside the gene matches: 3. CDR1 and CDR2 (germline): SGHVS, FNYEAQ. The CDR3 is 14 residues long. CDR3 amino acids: CASSLGGLSYEQYF. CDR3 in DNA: TGTGCCAGCAGCTTGGGAGGGTTGTCCTACGAGCAGTACTTC.

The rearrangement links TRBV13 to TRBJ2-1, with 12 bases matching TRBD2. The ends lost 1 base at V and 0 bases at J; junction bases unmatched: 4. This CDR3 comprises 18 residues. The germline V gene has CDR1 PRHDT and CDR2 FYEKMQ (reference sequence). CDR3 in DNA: TGTGCCAGCAGCTTAGTGGGACTAGCGGGTGTCTCCTACAATGAGCAGTTCTTC. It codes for CASSLVGLAGVSYNEQFF.

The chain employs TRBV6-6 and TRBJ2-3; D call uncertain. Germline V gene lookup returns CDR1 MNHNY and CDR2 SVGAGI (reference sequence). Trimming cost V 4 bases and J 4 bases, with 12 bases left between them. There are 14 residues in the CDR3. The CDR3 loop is CASSSRVVADTQYF. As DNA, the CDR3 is TGTGCCAGCAGTTCCCGGGTAGTCGCAGATACGCAGTATTTT.

The CDR3 DNA is TGCGCCAGCAGCTCCCGAGGTCGGGACACTGAAGCTTTCTTT. This gives the protein CASSSRGRDTEAFF. This rearrangement joins TRBV5-1 to TRBJ1-1; D uncertain. CDR1 and CDR2 (germline): SGHRS, YFSETQ. Deletions cut 3 bases from V and 3 bases from J, with 12 bases between. The length of the CDR3 is 14 residues. Full variable domain (missing parts from reference TRBV5-1 and TRBJ1-1): KAGVTQTPRYLIKTRGQQVTLSCSPISGHRSVSWYQQTPGQGLQFLFEYFSETQRNKGNFPGRFSGRQFSNSRSEMNVSTLELGDSALYLCASSSRGRDTEAFFGQGTRLTVV.

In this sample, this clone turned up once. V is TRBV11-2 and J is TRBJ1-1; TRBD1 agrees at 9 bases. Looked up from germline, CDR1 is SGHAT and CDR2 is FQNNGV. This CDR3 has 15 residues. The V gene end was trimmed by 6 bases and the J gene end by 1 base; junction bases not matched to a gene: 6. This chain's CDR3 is CASRPTGQGNTEAFF. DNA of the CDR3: TGTGCCAGCAGACCCACGGGACAGGGGAACACTGAAGCTTTCTTT.

In DNA, the CDR3 is TGTGCCAGCAGCGGGACTAGCGGGGGTTACAATGAGCAGTTCTTC. Amino acid sequence: CASSGTSGGYNEQFF. This sequence joins TRBV7-2 and TRBJ2-1, with 14 positions matching TRBD2. The CDR3 runs 15 residues. Germline trimming cut 5 bases from V and 4 bases from J; bases unmatched to any gene: 1. Germline V CDR1 and CDR2: SGHTA, FQGNSA.

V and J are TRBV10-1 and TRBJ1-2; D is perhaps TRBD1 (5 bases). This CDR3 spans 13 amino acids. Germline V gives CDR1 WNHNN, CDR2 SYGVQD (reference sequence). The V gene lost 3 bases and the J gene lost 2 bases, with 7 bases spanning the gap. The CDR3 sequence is CASSEYRNYGYTF. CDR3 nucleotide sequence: TGCGCCAGCAGTGAATACAGGAACTATGGCTACACCTTC.

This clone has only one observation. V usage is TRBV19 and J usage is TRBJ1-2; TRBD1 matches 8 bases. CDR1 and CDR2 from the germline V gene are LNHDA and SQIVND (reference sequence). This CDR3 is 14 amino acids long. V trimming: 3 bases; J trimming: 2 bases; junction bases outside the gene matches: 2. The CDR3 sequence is CASSIRQGNYGYTF. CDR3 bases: TGTGCCAGTAGTATCCGACAGGGGAACTATGGCTACACCTTC.

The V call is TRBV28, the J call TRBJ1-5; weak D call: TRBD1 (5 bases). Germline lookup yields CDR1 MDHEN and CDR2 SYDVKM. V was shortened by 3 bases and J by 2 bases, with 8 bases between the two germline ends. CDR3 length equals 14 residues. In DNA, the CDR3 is TGTGCCAGCAGTTTTATCAGGGGCAATCAGCCCCAGCATTTT. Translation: CASSFIRGNQPQHF. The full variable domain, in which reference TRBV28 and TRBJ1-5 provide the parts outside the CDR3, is DVKVTQSSRYLVKRTGEKVFLECVQDMDHENMFWYRQDPGLGLRLIYFSYDVKMKEKGDIPEGYSVSREKKERFSLILESASTNQTSMYLCASSFIRGNQPQHFGDGTRLSIL.

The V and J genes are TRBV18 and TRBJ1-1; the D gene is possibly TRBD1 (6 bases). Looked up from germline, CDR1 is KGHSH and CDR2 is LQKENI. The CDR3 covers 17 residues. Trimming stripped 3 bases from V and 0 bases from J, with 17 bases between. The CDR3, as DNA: TGTGCCAGCTCACCGGAAGATATGAGGGGGTTGAACACTGAAGCTTTCTTT. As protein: CASSPEDMRGLNTEAFF.

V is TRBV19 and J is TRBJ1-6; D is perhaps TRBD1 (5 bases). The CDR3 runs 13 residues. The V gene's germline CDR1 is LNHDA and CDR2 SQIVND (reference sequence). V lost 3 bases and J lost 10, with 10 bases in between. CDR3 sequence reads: CASSIQGLSPLHF. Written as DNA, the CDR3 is TGTGCCAGTAGTATCCAGGGATTGTCACCCCTCCACTTT.

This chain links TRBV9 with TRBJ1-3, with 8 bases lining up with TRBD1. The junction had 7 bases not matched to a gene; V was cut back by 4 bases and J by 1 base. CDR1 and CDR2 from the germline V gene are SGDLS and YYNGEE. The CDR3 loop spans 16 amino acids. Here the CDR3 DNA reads TGTGCCAGCAGCTACCGCCGGGACAGGTCTGGAAACACCATATATTTT. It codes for CASSYRRDRSGNTIYF.

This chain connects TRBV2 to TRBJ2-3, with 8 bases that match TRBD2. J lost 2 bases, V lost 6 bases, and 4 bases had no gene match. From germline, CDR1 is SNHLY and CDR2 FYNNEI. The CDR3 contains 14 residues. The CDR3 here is CASSLAGFTDTQYF. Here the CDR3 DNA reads TGTGCCAGCAGCCTAGCGGGTTTCACAGATACGCAGTATTTT.